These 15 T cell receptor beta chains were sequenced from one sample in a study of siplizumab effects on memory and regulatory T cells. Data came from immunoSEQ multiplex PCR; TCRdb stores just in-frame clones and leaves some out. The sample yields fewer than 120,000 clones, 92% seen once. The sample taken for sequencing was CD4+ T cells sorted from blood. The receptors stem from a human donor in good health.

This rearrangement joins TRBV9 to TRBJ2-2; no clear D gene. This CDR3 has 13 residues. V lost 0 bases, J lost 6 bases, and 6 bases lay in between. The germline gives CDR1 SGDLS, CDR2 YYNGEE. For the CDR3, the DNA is TGTGCCAGCAGCGTAGGGTTGGCCGGGGAGCTGTTTTTT. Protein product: CASSVGLAGELFF.

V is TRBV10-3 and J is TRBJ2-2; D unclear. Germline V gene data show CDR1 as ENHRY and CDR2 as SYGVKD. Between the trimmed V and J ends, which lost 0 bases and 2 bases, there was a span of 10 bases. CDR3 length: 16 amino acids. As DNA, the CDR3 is TGTGCCATCAGTGAGTCCCAGACCTCAAACACCGGGGAGCTGTTTTTT. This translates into CAISESQTSNTGELFF.

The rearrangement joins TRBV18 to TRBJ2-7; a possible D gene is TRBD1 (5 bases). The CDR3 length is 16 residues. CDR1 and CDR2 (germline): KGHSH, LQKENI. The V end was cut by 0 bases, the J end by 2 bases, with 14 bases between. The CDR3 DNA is TGTGCCAGCTCACCACCGGGATGGGGCTACACCTACGAGCAGTACTTC. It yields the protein CASSPPGWGYTYEQYF.

The chain's CDR3 is CASEGTVYGYTF. In nucleotides, the CDR3 is TGTGCCAGTGAAGGGACAGTTTATGGCTACACCTTC. This chain joins TRBV6-1 and TRBJ1-2, with 7 bases that match TRBD1. Germline lookup yields CDR1 MNHNS and CDR2 SASEGT. This CDR3 has 12 amino acids. Germline trimming cut 9 bases from V and 5 bases from J; bases unmatched to any gene: 6.

CDR3 amino acids: CASSRHLNYGYTF. CDR3 nucleotides: TGTGCCAGCAGCCGACACCTGAACTATGGCTACACCTTC. The genes are TRBV7-9 and TRBJ1-2; D is ambiguous. The germline gives CDR1 SEHNR, CDR2 FQNEAQ (reference sequence). Trimming pared 5 bases from V and 2 bases from J, leaving 9 bases between. CDR3 length: 13 amino acids.

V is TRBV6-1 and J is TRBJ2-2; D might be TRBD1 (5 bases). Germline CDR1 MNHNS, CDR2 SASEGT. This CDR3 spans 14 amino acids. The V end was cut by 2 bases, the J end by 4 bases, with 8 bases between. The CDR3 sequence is CASSERQGTGELFF. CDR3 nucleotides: TGTGCCAGCAGTGAACGCCAGGGCACCGGGGAGCTGTTTTTT.

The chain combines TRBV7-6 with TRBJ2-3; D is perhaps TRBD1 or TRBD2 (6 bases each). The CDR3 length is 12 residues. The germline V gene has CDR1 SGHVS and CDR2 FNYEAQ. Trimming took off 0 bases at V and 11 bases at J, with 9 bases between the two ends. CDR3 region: CASSLAGGGQYF. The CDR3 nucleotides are TGTGCCAGCAGCTTAGCGGGGGGCGGGCAGTATTTT. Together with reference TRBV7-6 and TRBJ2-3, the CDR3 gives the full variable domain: GAGVSQSPRYKVTKRGQDVALRCDPISGHVSLYWYRQALGQGPEFLTYFNYEAQQDKSGLPNDRFSAERPEGSISTLTIQRTEQRDSAMYRCASSLAGGGQYFGPGTRLTVL.

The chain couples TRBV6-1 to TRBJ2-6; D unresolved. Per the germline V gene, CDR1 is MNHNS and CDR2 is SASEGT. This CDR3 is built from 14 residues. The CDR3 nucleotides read TGTGCTTCCGCGTGGGTTTCTGGGGCCAACGTCCTGACTTTC. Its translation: CASAWVSGANVLTF.

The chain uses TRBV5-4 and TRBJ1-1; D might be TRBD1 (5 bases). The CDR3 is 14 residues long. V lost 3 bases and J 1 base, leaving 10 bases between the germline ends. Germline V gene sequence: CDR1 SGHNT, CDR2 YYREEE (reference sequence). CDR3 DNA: TGTGCCAGCAGCTCAATTCAGGGGAACACTGAAGCTTTCTTT. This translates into CASSSIQGNTEAFF. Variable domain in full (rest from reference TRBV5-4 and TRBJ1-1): ETGVTQSPTHLIKTRGQQVTLRCSSQSGHNTVSWYQQALGQGPQFIFQYYREEENGRGNFPPRFSGLQFPNYSSELNVNALELDDSALYLCASSSIQGNTEAFFGQGTRLTVV.

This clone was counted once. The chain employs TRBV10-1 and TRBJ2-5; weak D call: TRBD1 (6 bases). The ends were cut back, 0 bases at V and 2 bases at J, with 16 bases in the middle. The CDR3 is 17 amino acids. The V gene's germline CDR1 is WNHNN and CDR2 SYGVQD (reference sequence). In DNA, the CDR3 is TGCGCCAGCAGTGAGTCGGGGGCTGCGGGCGTACAAGAGACCCAGTACTTC. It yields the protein CASSESGAAGVQETQYF.

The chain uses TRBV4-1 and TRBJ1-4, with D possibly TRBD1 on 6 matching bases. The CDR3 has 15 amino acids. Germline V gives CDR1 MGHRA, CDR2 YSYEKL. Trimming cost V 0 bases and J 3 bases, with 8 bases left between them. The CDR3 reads CASSQETGPNEKLFF. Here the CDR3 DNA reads TGCGCCAGCAGCCAAGAAACAGGGCCTAATGAAAAACTGTTTTTT.

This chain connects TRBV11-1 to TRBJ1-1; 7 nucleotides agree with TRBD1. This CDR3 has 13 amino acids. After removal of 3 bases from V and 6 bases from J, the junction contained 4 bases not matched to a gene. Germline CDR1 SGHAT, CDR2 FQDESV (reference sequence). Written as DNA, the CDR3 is TGTGCCAGCAGCTTCGACAGGGAGGCTGAAGCTTTCTTT. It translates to CASSFDREAEAFF.

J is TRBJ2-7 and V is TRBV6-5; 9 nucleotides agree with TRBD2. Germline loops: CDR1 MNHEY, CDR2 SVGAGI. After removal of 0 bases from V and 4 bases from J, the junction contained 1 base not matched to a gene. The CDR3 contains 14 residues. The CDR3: CASSYSSGSYEQYF. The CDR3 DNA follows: TGTGCCAGCAGTTACTCTAGCGGGAGTTACGAGCAGTACTTC.

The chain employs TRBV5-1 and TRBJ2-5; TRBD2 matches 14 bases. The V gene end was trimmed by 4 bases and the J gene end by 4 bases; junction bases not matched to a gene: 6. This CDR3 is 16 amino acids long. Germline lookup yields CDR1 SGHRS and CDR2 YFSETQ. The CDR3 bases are TGCGCCAGCAGCCATACGGGACTAGCGGGAGTAGAGACCCAGTACTTC. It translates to CASSHTGLAGVETQYF.

The DNA for the CDR3 is TGTGCCAGCTCACCTAAAGATGGGGGTAGGGATCAGCCCCAGCATTTT. Its translation is CASSPKDGGRDQPQHF. The chain recombines TRBV18 with TRBJ1-5; D might be TRBD1 (5 bases). V lost 3 bases and J 5 bases, leaving 17 bases between the germline ends. The CDR3 consists of 16 residues. The germline CDR1 and CDR2 sequences are KGHSH and LQKENI.